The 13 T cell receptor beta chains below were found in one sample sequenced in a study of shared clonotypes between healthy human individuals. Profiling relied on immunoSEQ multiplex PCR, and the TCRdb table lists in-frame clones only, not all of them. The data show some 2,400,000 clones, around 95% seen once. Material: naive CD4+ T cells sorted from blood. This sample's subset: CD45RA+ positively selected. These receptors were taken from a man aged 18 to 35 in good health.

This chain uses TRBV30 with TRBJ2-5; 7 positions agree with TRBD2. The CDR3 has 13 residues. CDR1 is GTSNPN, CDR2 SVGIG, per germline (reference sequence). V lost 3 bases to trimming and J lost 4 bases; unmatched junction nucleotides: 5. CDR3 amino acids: CAWSPGTTETQYF. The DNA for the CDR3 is TGTGCCTGGAGCCCCGGGACTACAGAGACCCAGTACTTC. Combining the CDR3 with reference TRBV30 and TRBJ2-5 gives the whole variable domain SQTIHQWPATLVQPVGSPLSLECTVEGTSNPNLYWYRQAAGRGLQLLFYSVGIGQISSEVPQNLSASRPQDRQFILSSKKLLLSDSGFYLCAWSPGTTETQYFGPGTRLLVL.

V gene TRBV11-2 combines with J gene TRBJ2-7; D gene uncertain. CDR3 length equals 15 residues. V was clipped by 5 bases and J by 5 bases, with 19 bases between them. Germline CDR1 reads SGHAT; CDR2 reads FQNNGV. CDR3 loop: CASSLPDGHTHEQYF. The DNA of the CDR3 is TGTGCCAGCAGCCTGCCAGACGGTCATACTCACGAGCAGTACTTC.

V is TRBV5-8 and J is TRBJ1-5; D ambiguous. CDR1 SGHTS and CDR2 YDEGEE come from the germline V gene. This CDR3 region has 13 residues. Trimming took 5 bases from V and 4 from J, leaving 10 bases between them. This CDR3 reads CASSFGANQPQHF. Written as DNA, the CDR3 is TGTGCCAGCAGTTTTGGTGCTAATCAGCCCCAGCATTTT.

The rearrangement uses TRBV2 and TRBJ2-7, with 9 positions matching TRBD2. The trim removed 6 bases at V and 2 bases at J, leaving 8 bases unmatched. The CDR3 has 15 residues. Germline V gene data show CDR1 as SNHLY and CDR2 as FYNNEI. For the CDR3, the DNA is TGTGCCAGCAGCGCCGACGGGACTAGCACCTACGAGCAGTACTTC. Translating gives CASSADGTSTYEQYF.

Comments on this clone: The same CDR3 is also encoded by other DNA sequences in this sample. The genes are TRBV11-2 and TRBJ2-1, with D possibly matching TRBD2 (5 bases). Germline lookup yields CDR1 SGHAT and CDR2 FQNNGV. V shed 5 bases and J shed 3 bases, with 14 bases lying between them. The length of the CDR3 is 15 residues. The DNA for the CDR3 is TGTGCCAGCAGCCAGTCTAGAGGGTTCTACAATGAGCAGTTCTTC. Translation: CASSQSRGFYNEQFF. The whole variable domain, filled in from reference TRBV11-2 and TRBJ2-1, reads EAGVAQSPRYKIIEKRQSVAFWCNPISGHATLYWYQQILGQGPKLLIQFQNNGVVDDSQLPKDRFSAERLKGVDSTLKIQPAKLEDSAVYLCASSQSRGFYNEQFFGPGTRLTVL.

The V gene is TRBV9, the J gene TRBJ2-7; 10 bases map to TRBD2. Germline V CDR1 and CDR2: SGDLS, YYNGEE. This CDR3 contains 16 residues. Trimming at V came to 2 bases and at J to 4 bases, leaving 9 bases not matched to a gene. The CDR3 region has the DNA TGTGCCAGCAGCGTGGGGGGACTAGCGTCTATATACGAGCAGTACTTC. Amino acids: CASSVGGLASIYEQYF.

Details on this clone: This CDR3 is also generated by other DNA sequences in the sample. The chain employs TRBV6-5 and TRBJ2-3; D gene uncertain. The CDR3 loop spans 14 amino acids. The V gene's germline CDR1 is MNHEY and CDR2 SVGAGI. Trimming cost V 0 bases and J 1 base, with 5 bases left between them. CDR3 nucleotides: TGTGCCAGCAGTTACTCCGGCGGCACAGATACGCAGTATTTT. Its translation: CASSYSGGTDTQYF.

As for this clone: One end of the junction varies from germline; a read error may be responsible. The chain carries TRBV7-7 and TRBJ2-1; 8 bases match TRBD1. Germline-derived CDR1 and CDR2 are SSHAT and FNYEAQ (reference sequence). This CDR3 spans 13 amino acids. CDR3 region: CASSQDRVNEQFF. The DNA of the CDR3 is TGTGCTAGCAGCCAGGACAGGGTGAATGAGCAGTTCTTC.

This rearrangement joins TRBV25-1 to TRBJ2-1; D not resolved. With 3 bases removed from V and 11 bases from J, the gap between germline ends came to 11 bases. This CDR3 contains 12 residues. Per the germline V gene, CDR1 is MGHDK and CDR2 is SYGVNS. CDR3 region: CASSDSLGQQFF. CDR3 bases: TGTGCCAGCAGTGACTCCCTTGGGCAGCAGTTCTTC.

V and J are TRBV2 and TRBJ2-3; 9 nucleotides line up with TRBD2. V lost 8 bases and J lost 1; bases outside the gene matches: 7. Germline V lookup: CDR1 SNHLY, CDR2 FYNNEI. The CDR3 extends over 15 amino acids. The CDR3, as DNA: TGTGCCAGCCAACGGCCTAGCGGGGGCACAGATACGCAGTATTTT. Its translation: CASQRPSGGTDTQYF.

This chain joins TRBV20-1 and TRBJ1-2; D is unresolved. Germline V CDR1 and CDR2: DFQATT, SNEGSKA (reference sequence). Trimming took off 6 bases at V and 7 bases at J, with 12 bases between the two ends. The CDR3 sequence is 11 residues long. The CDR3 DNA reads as TGCAGTGCCCTTCTGGCTGGTGGCTACACCTTC. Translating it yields CSALLAGGYTF.

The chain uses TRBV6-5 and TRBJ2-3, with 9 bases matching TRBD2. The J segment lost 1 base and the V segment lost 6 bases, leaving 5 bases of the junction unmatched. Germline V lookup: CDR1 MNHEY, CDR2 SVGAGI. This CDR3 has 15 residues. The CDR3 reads CASRASGIGTDTQYF. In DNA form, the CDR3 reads TGTGCCAGCAGAGCTAGCGGGATAGGCACAGATACGCAGTATTTT.

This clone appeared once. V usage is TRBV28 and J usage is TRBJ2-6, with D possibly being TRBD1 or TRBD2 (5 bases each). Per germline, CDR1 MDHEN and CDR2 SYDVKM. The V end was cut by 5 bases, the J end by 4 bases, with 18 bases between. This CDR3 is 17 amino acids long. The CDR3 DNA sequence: TGTGCCAGCAGTCGCCCACCTGGGGGTGGAGGGGCCAACGTCCTGACTTTC. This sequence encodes CASSRPPGGGGANVLTF.